One sample yielded the 8 T cell receptor beta chains listed below, sequenced in a study of cytomegalovirus exposure and HLA in healthy donors (dated by TCRdb to between 2016 and 2019). The library was generated by the immunoSEQ multiplex PCR assay. The multiplex PCR relied on a mix of 60 forward primers for TCR Vbeta segments and 13 reverse primers for TCR Jbeta segments. As stored in TCRdb, this immuneACCESS dataset retains in-frame rearrangements with V and J assigned. A fraction of the clones does not appear; measured against another copy, unresolved V genes explain less than half of the discrepancy, and the remainder lacks a known reason. This sample is represented by 60,000 to 70,000 clones; about 80% of them were singletons. Together, the top ten hold 3.5% to 5% of the sample. The specimen was PBMCs. The receptors derive from a woman in her twenties or thirties in good health and CMV-seronegative.

This clone was observed a handful of times. The J gene is TRBJ2-3, the V gene TRBV10-1; TRBD1 matches at 8 bases. CDR3 length: 16 residues. Trimming cost V 4 bases and J 4 bases; bases outside gene matches: 10. The germline V gene encodes CDR1 WNHNN and CDR2 SYGVQD (reference sequence). The CDR3 region has the DNA TGCGCCAGCAGTGGCCGGACAGGGAGTAGGTCAGATACGCAGTATTTT. The encoded protein is CASSGRTGSRSDTQYF.

This chain's CDR3 is CASSQPGLAGGTDTQYF. The CDR3 nucleotides are TGCGCCAGCAGCCAGCCGGGACTAGCGGGAGGGACAGATACGCAGTATTTT. The chain has TRBV5-1 and TRBJ2-3; TRBD2 agrees at 16 bases. Germline assignment: CDR1 SGHRS and CDR2 YFSETQ. V lost 4 bases, J lost 3 bases, and 5 bases stayed unmatched. The CDR3 has 17 residues.

The rearrangement joins TRBV18 to TRBJ1-1; D remains unclear. Germline CDR1 reads KGHSH; CDR2 reads LQKENI. The V end was cut by 2 bases, the J end by 1 base, with 8 bases between. The CDR3 totals 14 residues. The CDR3 DNA sequence: TGTGCCAGCTCACCATCGAGCCGGAACACTGAAGCTTTCTTT. Residues: CASSPSSRNTEAFF. Full variable domain (missing parts from reference TRBV18 and TRBJ1-1): NAGVMQNPRHLVRRRGQEARLRCSPMKGHSHVYWYRQLPEEGLKFMVYLQKENIIDESGMPKERFSAEFPKEGPSILRIQQVVRGDSAAYFCASSPSSRNTEAFFGQGTRLTVV.

This clone appeared a few times. The rearrangement joins TRBV28 to TRBJ2-7; possible D gene TRBD2, 6 bases. CDR1 is MDHEN, CDR2 SYDVKM, per germline. The CDR3 runs to 13 residues. V shed 8 bases and J shed 0 bases, with 11 bases lying between them. In DNA form, the CDR3 reads TGTGCCAGCGGAGGGGCCCCCTCCTACGAGCAGTACTTC. Encoded protein: CASGGAPSYEQYF. The full variable domain, rest sourced from reference TRBV28 and TRBJ2-7, is DVKVTQSSRYLVKRTGEKVFLECVQDMDHENMFWYRQDPGLGLRLIYFSYDVKMKEKGDIPEGYSVSREKKERFSLILESASTNQTSMYLCASGGAPSYEQYFGPGTRLTVT.

As concerns this clone: This sample also contains other DNA sequences that code for the same CDR3. The rearrangement uses TRBV2 and TRBJ2-5; a possible D gene is TRBD2 (6 bases). The V end lost 2 bases, the J end lost 5 bases, and 9 bases lay between the germline ends. Germline V gene lookup returns CDR1 SNHLY and CDR2 FYNNEI. The CDR3 runs 13 residues. CDR3 sequence: CASSETGGETQYF. CDR3 nucleotide sequence: TGTGCCAGCAGTGAAACTGGGGGGGAGACCCAGTACTTC.

The sample holds a few counts of this clone. V gene TRBV5-5 combines with J gene TRBJ1-2; 7 bases match TRBD1. The CDR3 runs 13 residues. V lost 5 bases to trimming and J lost 9 bases; unmatched junction nucleotides: 10. Germline V lookup: CDR1 SGHKS, CDR2 YYEKEE (reference sequence). The DNA for the CDR3 is TGTGCCAGCAGTACCAGGACAGGCCCCAGCTACACCTTC. It codes for CASSTRTGPSYTF. Based on the CDR3 plus reference TRBV5-5 and TRBJ1-2, the full variable domain is DAGVTQSPTHLIKTRGQQVTLRCSPISGHKSVSWYQQVLGQGPQFIFQYYEKEERGRGNFPDRFSARQFPNYSSELNVNALLLGDSALYLCASSTRTGPSYTFGSGTRLTVV.

The rearrangement uses TRBV30 and TRBJ2-3, with a tentative D call TRBD1 (6 bases). Trimming pared 5 bases from V and 9 bases from J, leaving 12 bases between. Per the germline V gene, CDR1 is GTSNPN and CDR2 is SVGIG (reference sequence). The CDR3 is 11 residues long. The DNA of the CDR3 is TGTGCCTGGGTGACAGGCAAGACGCAGTATTTT. Translated, it gives CAWVTGKTQYF.

This rearrangement joins TRBV5-8 to TRBJ1-2, with D perhaps TRBD1 (5 bases). Per the germline V gene, CDR1 is SGHTS and CDR2 is YDEGEE. The CDR3 runs 13 residues. V lost 2 bases and J lost 8, with 13 bases in between. CDR3 residues: CASSFAGTRGYTF. CDR3 DNA: TGTGCCAGCAGCTTCGCCGGGACTCGGGGCTACACCTTC.